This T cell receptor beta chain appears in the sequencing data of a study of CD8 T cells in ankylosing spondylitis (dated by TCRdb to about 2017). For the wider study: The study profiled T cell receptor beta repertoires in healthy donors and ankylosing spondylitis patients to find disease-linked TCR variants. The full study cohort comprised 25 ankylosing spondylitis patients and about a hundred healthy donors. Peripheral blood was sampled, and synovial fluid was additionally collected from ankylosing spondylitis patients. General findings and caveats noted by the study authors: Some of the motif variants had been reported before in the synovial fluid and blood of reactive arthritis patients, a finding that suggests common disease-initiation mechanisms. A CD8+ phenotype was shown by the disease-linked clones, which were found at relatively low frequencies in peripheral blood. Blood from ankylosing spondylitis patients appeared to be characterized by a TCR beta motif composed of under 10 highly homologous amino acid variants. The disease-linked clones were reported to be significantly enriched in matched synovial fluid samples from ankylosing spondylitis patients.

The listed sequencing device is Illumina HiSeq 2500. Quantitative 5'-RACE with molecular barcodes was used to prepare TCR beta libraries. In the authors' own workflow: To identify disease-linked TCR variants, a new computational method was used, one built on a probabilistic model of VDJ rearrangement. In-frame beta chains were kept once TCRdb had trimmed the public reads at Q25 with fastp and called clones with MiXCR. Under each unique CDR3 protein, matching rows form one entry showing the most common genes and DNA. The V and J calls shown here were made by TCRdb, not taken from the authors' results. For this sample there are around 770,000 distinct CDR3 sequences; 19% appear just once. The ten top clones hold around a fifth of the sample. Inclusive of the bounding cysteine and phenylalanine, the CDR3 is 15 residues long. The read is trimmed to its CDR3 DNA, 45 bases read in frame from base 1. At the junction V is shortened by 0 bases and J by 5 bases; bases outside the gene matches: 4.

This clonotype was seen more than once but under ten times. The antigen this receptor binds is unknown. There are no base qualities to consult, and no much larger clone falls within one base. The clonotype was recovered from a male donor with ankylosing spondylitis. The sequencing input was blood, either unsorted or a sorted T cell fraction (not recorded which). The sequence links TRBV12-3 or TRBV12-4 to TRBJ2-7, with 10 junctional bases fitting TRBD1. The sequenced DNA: TGTGCCAGCAGTTTAGCCGGGACAGGGGTTAACGAGCAGTACTTC. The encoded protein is CASSLAGTGVNEQYF.